These T cell receptor beta chains were read from a single sample in a study of blood T cell repertoires in COVID-19. Clones were read by immunoSEQ multiplex PCR, and TCRdb kept only the in-frame ones, dropping some. The sample yields approximately 410,000 clones, just over 85% seen once. Sequencing was performed on peripheral blood. Receptor source: a woman in her thirties with active or convalescent COVID-19. Both conserved end residues are part of each CDR3. Fields, in order: CDR3 protein, CDR3 DNA, D gene, clone size, J gene, CDR3 length, V gene. The D gene is left open where the match is weak. Some rows mark clone size as missing; the rest say once, few, many or name a class of expanded clone.

cdr3_aa: CASSPRDSFSYGYTF
cdr3_nt: TGTGCCAGCAGCCCCCGGGACAGTTTTTCCTATGGCTACACCTTC
d_call: TRBD1
clone_size: few
j_call: TRBJ1-2
cdr3_length: 15
v_call: TRBV13

cdr3_aa: CSVGARGDPNYGYTF
cdr3_nt: TGCAGCGTCGGGGCCCGGGGGGACCCTAACTATGGCTACACCTTC
d_call: -
clone_size: -
j_call: TRBJ1-2
cdr3_length: 15
v_call: TRBV29-1

cdr3_aa: CSVEASGRALGSTDTQYF
cdr3_nt: TGCAGCGTTGAAGCTAGCGGGAGGGCCCTCGGCAGCACAGATACGCAGTATTTT
d_call: TRBD2
clone_size: -
j_call: TRBJ2-3
cdr3_length: 18
v_call: TRBV29-1

cdr3_aa: CASRRLGLMNEQFF
cdr3_nt: TGTGCCAGCAGGAGACTTGGATTGATGAATGAGCAGTTCTTC
d_call: -
clone_size: -
j_call: TRBJ2-1
cdr3_length: 14
v_call: TRBV2

cdr3_aa: CASSPTRGGEVDTQYF
cdr3_nt: TGTGCCAGCAGCCCGACCCGTGGCGGAGAGGTAGATACGCAGTATTTT
d_call: -
clone_size: -
j_call: TRBJ2-3
cdr3_length: 16
v_call: TRBV9

cdr3_aa: CASSFPGQLNTEAFF
cdr3_nt: TGTGCCAGCAGTTTCCCGGGACAGCTGAACACTGAAGCTTTCTTT
d_call: TRBD1
clone_size: -
j_call: TRBJ1-1
cdr3_length: 15
v_call: TRBV6-2/TRBV6-3

cdr3_aa: CASSPGQGNYGYTF
cdr3_nt: TGTGCCAGCAGCCCCGGACAGGGGAACTATGGCTACACCTTC
d_call: TRBD1
clone_size: -
j_call: TRBJ1-2
cdr3_length: 14
v_call: TRBV5-4

cdr3_aa: CASSLGGGAWDEQFF
cdr3_nt: TGTGCCAGCAGCTTAGGCGGGGGGGCTTGGGATGAGCAGTTCTTC
d_call: TRBD2
clone_size: -
j_call: TRBJ2-1
cdr3_length: 15
v_call: TRBV11-2

cdr3_aa: CASSEFSYNEQFF
cdr3_nt: TGCGCCAGCAGTGAGTTTAGTTACAATGAGCAGTTCTTC
d_call: -
clone_size: -
j_call: TRBJ2-1
cdr3_length: 13
v_call: TRBV10-2

cdr3_aa: CASSSSGQAPYEQYF
cdr3_nt: TGTGCCAGCAGCTCGTCGGGACAGGCACCCTACGAGCAGTACTTC
d_call: TRBD1
clone_size: -
j_call: TRBJ2-7
cdr3_length: 15
v_call: TRBV7-8

cdr3_aa: CASSTGLAGAMDEQYF
cdr3_nt: TGTGCCAGCAGCACAGGACTAGCGGGAGCTATGGACGAGCAGTACTTC
d_call: TRBD2
clone_size: -
j_call: TRBJ2-7
cdr3_length: 16
v_call: TRBV5-8

cdr3_aa: CAAQGLDYGYTF
cdr3_nt: TGTGCCGCACAGGGGCTGGACTATGGCTACACCTTC
d_call: TRBD1
clone_size: few
j_call: TRBJ1-2
cdr3_length: 12
v_call: TRBV11-2

cdr3_aa: CASSVAWTSGSADYEQYF
cdr3_nt: TGTGCCAGCAGCGTAGCGTGGACTAGCGGGAGCGCCGACTACGAGCAGTACTTC
d_call: TRBD2
clone_size: -
j_call: TRBJ2-7
cdr3_length: 18
v_call: TRBV9

cdr3_aa: CSVAGQGSSDTQYF
cdr3_nt: TGCAGCGTGGCCGGACAGGGGTCATCAGATACGCAGTATTTT
d_call: TRBD1
clone_size: -
j_call: TRBJ2-3
cdr3_length: 14
v_call: TRBV29-1

cdr3_aa: CASSQDPPGNYGYTF
cdr3_nt: TGTGCCAGCAGCCAAGATCCTCCAGGGAACTATGGCTACACCTTC
d_call: -
clone_size: -
j_call: TRBJ1-2
cdr3_length: 15
v_call: TRBV4-2

cdr3_aa: CASRNSVATNEKLFF
cdr3_nt: TGTGCCAGCAGGAACTCTGTTGCAACTAATGAAAAACTGTTTTTT
d_call: -
clone_size: -
j_call: TRBJ1-4
cdr3_length: 15
v_call: TRBV6-5

cdr3_aa: CASMDRVSYNEKLFF
cdr3_nt: TGTGCCAGCATGGACAGGGTGTCTTATAATGAAAAACTGTTTTTT
d_call: TRBD1
clone_size: once
j_call: TRBJ1-4
cdr3_length: 15
v_call: TRBV7-9

cdr3_aa: CASSPLGADRALSFGNTIYF
cdr3_nt: TGTGCCAGCAGCCCTTTGGGTGCGGACAGGGCCCTTAGTTTTGGAAACACCATATATTTT
d_call: TRBD1
clone_size: -
j_call: TRBJ1-3
cdr3_length: 20
v_call: TRBV4-2

cdr3_aa: CASSTTGYQPQHF
cdr3_nt: TGTGCCAGCAGCACAACAGGGTATCAGCCCCAGCATTTT
d_call: -
clone_size: -
j_call: TRBJ1-5
cdr3_length: 13
v_call: TRBV7-2